These 25 T cell receptor beta chains came from one sample sequenced in a study of blood T cell repertoires in COVID-19. TCRdb's copy holds only in-frame clones and misses some; the assay was immunoSEQ multiplex PCR. The sample shows about 170,000 clones, approximately 85% of them seen only once. The specimen was peripheral blood. These receptors originate from a man aged 55 to 69 who had recovered from COVID-19.

This sequence joins TRBV19 and TRBJ2-5, with D maybe TRBD2 (6 bases). V was cut by 4 bases and J by 5 bases, with 17 bases left in between. CDR1 is LNHDA, CDR2 SQIVND, per germline (reference sequence). This CDR3 is built from 15 residues. The chain's CDR3 is CASSRGGDGGETQYF. The DNA of the CDR3 is TGTGCCAGTAGTAGGGGTGGGGACGGAGGGGAGACCCAGTACTTC.

The chain recombines TRBV6-5 with TRBJ1-3; a weak D match, TRBD1 (5 bases). With 5 bases removed from V and 0 bases from J, the gap between germline ends came to 11 bases. Germline assignment: CDR1 MNHEY and CDR2 SVGAGI. The CDR3 spans 15 residues. The CDR3 DNA follows: TGTGCCAGCAGTCAAACAGGTTCCTCTGGAAACACCATATATTTT. Its translation is CASSQTGSSGNTIYF.

The chain combines TRBV27 with TRBJ2-5; 13 nucleotides line up with TRBD2. J was trimmed by 6 bases and V by 0 bases; bases with no gene match: 4. Germline CDR1 and CDR2: MNHEY and SMNVEV (reference sequence). CDR3 length: 16 residues. The CDR3 DNA is TGTGCCAGCAGTTTATCGACTAGCGGGGGGTCGAAGACCCAGTACTTC. Its protein is CASSLSTSGGSKTQYF.

This chain joins TRBV7-2 and TRBJ1-1; D is unresolved. The ends were cut back, 1 base at V and 6 bases at J, with 15 bases in the middle. The germline CDR1 and CDR2 sequences are SGHTA and FQGNSA. This CDR3 has 15 amino acids. CDR3 sequence (DNA): TGTGCCAGCAGCTTAGGGCCCGGGAGGACGTCTGAAGCTTTCTTT. As protein: CASSLGPGRTSEAFF.

This sequence joins TRBV6-6 and TRBJ2-4; D is perhaps TRBD1 (5 bases). Trimming removed 7 bases from V and 0 bases from J, with 13 bases in between. Germline V gene sequence: CDR1 MNHNY, CDR2 SVGAGI (reference sequence). The CDR3 contains 15 residues. In DNA form, the CDR3 reads TGTGCCAGCATTCAAGACAGCCTAGCCAAAAACATTCAGTACTTC. It encodes CASIQDSLAKNIQYF.

The rearrangement joins TRBV14 to TRBJ2-3; tentative D call: TRBD2 (5 bases). The V gene lost 3 bases and the J gene lost 2 bases, with 9 bases spanning the gap. Germline assignment: CDR1 SGHDN and CDR2 FVKESK. The CDR3 covers 14 residues. As DNA, the CDR3 is TGTGCCAGCAGCCACGGACTCTACACAGATACGCAGTATTTT. It is translated as CASSHGLYTDTQYF.

This chain connects TRBV4-2 to TRBJ2-1, with D perhaps TRBD2 (7 bases). The V gene lost 0 bases and the J gene lost 6 bases, with 12 bases spanning the gap. CDR1 is LGHNA and CDR2 is YNFKEQ in the germline V gene. The CDR3 consists of 15 residues. DNA of the CDR3: TGTGCCAGCAGCCAAGATCGGGGGGCGGGCAATGAGCAGTTCTTC. Its translation is CASSQDRGAGNEQFF.

The chain has TRBV9 and TRBJ1-1; unclear D gene. Germline-derived CDR1 and CDR2 are SGDLS and YYNGEE. V was pared by 0 bases and J by 3 bases, with 6 bases between. The CDR3 covers 13 residues. The CDR3: CASSVGGHTEAFF. DNA of the CDR3: TGTGCCAGCAGCGTAGGAGGTCACACTGAAGCTTTCTTT.

The chain uses TRBV6-5 and TRBJ2-5; maybe TRBD1 (5 bases). This CDR3 has 13 amino acids. V was pared by 6 bases and J by 4 bases, with 12 bases between. Germline V gene lookup returns CDR1 MNHEY and CDR2 SVGAGI. In nucleotides, the CDR3 is TGTGCCAGCAGGGACACCCACCGAGAGACCCAGTACTTC. Its protein is CASRDTHRETQYF.

The V and J genes are TRBV3-1 (or the pseudogene TRBV3-2) and TRBJ2-1; 10 bases line up with TRBD2. Losses at the gene ends were 0 bases for V and 12 bases for J; bases not matched to a gene: 5. Germline values: CDR1 LGHDT, CDR2 YNNKEL (reference sequence). The CDR3 has 14 residues. The DNA for the CDR3 is TGTGCCAGCAGCCAAGATAAGCGGGGGGGCGGGCAGTTCTTC. Amino acids: CASSQDKRGGGQFF.

This rearrangement joins TRBV5-8 to TRBJ1-4; the D gene is possibly TRBD1 (5 bases). The CDR3 consists of 16 residues. CDR1 and CDR2 from the germline V gene are SGHTS and YDEGEE. Trimming took 3 bases from V and 3 from J, leaving 15 bases between them. CDR3 sequence: CASSSRGSTANEKLFF. The DNA of the CDR3 is TGTGCCAGCAGCTCTCGGGGGAGCACAGCTAATGAAAAACTGTTTTTT. Full variable domain (rest looked up from reference TRBV5-8 and TRBJ1-4): EAGVTQSPTHLIKTRGQQATLRCSPISGHTSVYWYQQALGLGLQFLLWYDEGEERNRGNFPPRFSGRQFPNYSSELNVNALELEDSALYLCASSSRGSTANEKLFFGSGTQLSVL.

This clone has a single count. V usage is TRBV7-2 and J usage is TRBJ2-3; 11 nucleotides match TRBD1. From germline, CDR1 is SGHTA and CDR2 FQGNSA. The CDR3 spans 16 residues. J gave up 3 bases and V 2 bases, and 4 bases lay outside the gene matches. CDR3 sequence: CASSLLGTGGTDTQYF. For the CDR3, the DNA is TGTGCCAGCAGCTTATTAGGGACAGGGGGGACAGATACGCAGTATTTT.

The rearrangement uses TRBV10-2 and TRBJ2-3, with D unresolved. This CDR3 spans 13 amino acids. The V gene lost 6 bases and the J gene lost 5 bases, with 12 bases spanning the gap. Per the germline V gene, CDR1 is WSHSY and CDR2 is SAAADI. CDR3 residues: CASRGYLKDTQYF. The DNA for the CDR3 is TGCGCCAGCAGGGGCTATCTCAAAGATACGCAGTATTTT.

The CDR3 region is CASSIYRGPGANVLTF. The DNA for the CDR3 is TGTGCCAGTAGTATCTATAGGGGTCCTGGGGCCAACGTCCTGACTTTC. The chain couples TRBV19 to TRBJ2-6, with D possibly matching TRBD1 (5 bases). Germline V lookup: CDR1 LNHDA, CDR2 SQIVND (reference sequence). Trimming cost V 3 bases and J 2 bases, with 11 bases left between them. The CDR3 is made up of 16 amino acids.

This clone appeared a few times. The genes are TRBV11-2 and TRBJ1-2; a possible D gene is TRBD1 (5 bases). CDR1 is SGHAT, CDR2 FQNNGV, per germline. V shed 0 bases and J shed 10 bases, with 15 bases lying between them. The CDR3 has 14 residues. The CDR3 is CASSLDPTASDYTF. Here the CDR3 DNA reads TGTGCCAGCAGCTTAGATCCGACAGCCTCCGACTACACCTTC.

This clone was counted between two and nine times. The CDR3 sequence: CASSMDREGEQYF. DNA of the CDR3: TGTGCCAGTAGTATGGACAGGGAGGGCGAGCAGTACTTC. The chain links TRBV19 to TRBJ2-7; D is possibly TRBD1 (8 bases). V dropped 3 bases and J dropped 6 bases, with 12 bases sitting between them. The CDR3 totals 13 residues. Germline CDR1 is LNHDA and CDR2 is SQIVND (reference sequence). Full variable domain (remainder filled in from reference TRBV19 and TRBJ2-7): DGGITQSPKYLFRKEGQNVTLSCEQNLNHDAMYWYRQDPGQGLRLIYYSQIVNDFQKGDIAEGYSVSREKKESFPLTVTSAQKNPTAFYLCASSMDREGEQYFGPGTRLTVT.

This clone was observed a single time. The chain couples TRBV5-6 to TRBJ1-6; possibly TRBD1 for D (5 bases). The CDR3 is 14 residues long. Trimming removed 7 bases from V and 8 bases from J, with 16 bases in between. The germline CDR1 and CDR2 sequences are SGHDT and YYEEEE. The CDR3 DNA reads as TGTGCCAGCGGCACTATAGGGGCTTATTCACCCCTCCACTTT. Encoded protein: CASGTIGAYSPLHF.

J is TRBJ1-4 and V is TRBV4-1, with a tentative D call TRBD1 (5 bases). This CDR3 is built from 13 residues. Germline values: CDR1 MGHRA, CDR2 YSYEKL. V was pared by 2 bases and J by 14 bases, with 15 bases between. CDR3 amino acids: CASSQSLERGLFF. The CDR3, as DNA: TGCGCCAGCAGCCAATCACTGGAAAGGGGCCTGTTTTTT.

V is TRBV5-1 and J is TRBJ2-3; 9 bases are shared with TRBD2. With 7 bases clipped from V and 2 bases from J, the junction kept 20 bases outside the gene matches. CDR1 SGHRS and CDR2 YFSETQ come from the germline V gene. There are 19 residues in the CDR3. CDR3 coding DNA: TGCGCCAGCTGGGCTGGGGTTCCCCACCTAGCGGGAAACACAGATACGCAGTATTTT. This gives the protein CASWAGVPHLAGNTDTQYF.

The rearrangement uses TRBV27 and TRBJ1-2; a weak D match, TRBD1 (5 bases). The germline V and J ends were trimmed by 1 base and 0 bases, with 24 bases remaining between them. CDR1 MNHEY and CDR2 SMNVEV come from the germline V gene (reference sequence). This CDR3 has 20 amino acids. The CDR3 loop is CASSLFYGGTDYRPNYGYTF. CDR3 coding DNA: TGTGCCAGCAGTTTATTTTATGGGGGGACGGACTACAGACCTAACTATGGCTACACCTTC.

The rearrangement joins TRBV11-3 to TRBJ2-2; 9 nucleotides align to TRBD1. In germline, CDR1 is SGHNT, CDR2 YENEEA. Trimming took 3 bases from V and 6 from J; bases not matched to a gene: 2. This CDR3 is 14 amino acids long. The CDR3 DNA is TGTGCCAGCAGCTTCACAGGGGGCTCCGGGGAGCTGTTTTTT. Protein: CASSFTGGSGELFF.

The chain links TRBV7-2 to TRBJ2-7; 8 bases agree with TRBD1. Germline CDR1 and CDR2: SGHTA and FQGNSA. CDR3 size: 14 residues. Germline trimming cut 5 bases from V and 3 bases from J; bases unmatched to any gene: 6. CDR3: CASSPTGVGYEQYF. CDR3 coding DNA: TGTGCCAGCAGCCCGACAGGGGTTGGCTACGAGCAGTACTTC.

The V call is TRBV25-1, the J call TRBJ2-1, with 7 bases aligning to TRBD1. Losses at the gene ends were 6 bases for V and 6 bases for J; bases not matched to a gene: 8. The CDR3 consists of 14 residues. Looked up from germline, CDR1 is MGHDK and CDR2 is SYGVNS. The CDR3 nucleotides read TGTGCCAGCAGGCAGGGGGTTGAAGGCAATGAGCAGTTCTTC. Its translation is CASRQGVEGNEQFF.

The genes are TRBV19 and TRBJ2-5, with 12 bases fitting TRBD2. There are 17 residues in the CDR3. CDR1 and CDR2 from the germline V gene are LNHDA and SQIVND (reference sequence). J lost 4 bases, V lost 5 bases, and 11 bases had no gene match. CDR3 DNA: TGTGCCAGTAGTCCCCGGACTAGCGGGAAAGACGGAGAGACCCAGTACTTC. It is translated as CASSPRTSGKDGETQYF.

This chain connects TRBV5-8 to TRBJ1-4; TRBD1 aligns across 7 bases. The CDR3 has 15 residues. Germline V gives CDR1 SGHTS, CDR2 YDEGEE. Losses at the gene ends were 4 bases for V and 3 bases for J; bases not matched to a gene: 6. CDR3 sequence (DNA): TGTGCCAGCAGCGCAGGGGGGCTTGCTAATGAAAAACTGTTTTTT. Amino acids: CASSAGGLANEKLFF. The full variable domain, its missing parts supplied by reference TRBV5-8 and TRBJ1-4, is EAGVTQSPTHLIKTRGQQATLRCSPISGHTSVYWYQQALGLGLQFLLWYDEGEERNRGNFPPRFSGRQFPNYSSELNVNALELEDSALYLCASSAGGLANEKLFFGSGTQLSVL.